This TCR beta chain was retrieved from a study of cytomegalovirus exposure and HLA in healthy donors. Overall study: Around 83% of 398 genotyped donors fell in the Caucasian-associated ancestry cluster.

The PCR ran on 60 Vbeta and 13 Jbeta primers. Some clones are missing from TCRdb's copy, which holds only in-frame ones; the method was immunoSEQ multiplex PCR. The table lists some 110,000 clones. The TCR originated in a man aged 25 to 40 in good health and CMV-seronegative. The source material was PBMCs.

CDR3 in DNA: TGCGCCAGCAGCTTGGCTACTGACAGGGGTGAAGATACGCAGTATTTT. Its protein is CASSLATDRGEDTQYF. The chain employs TRBV5-1 and TRBJ2-3; 8 bases align to TRBD1. Germline CDR1 and CDR2: SGHRS and YFSETQ. V shed 0 bases and J 5 bases; nucleotides not matched to a gene: 8. This CDR3 contains 16 residues.